These 29 T cell receptor delta chains came from one sample sequenced in a study of γδ T cells in repeated Plasmodium falciparum infection. TCRdb reprocessed the multiplex PCR reads using CATT. The sample records 70,000 to 95,000 delta-chain clones, under 1.5% being singletons. Flow sorting of PBMC yielded separate Vgamma9/Vdelta2+ and Vdelta2-negative gammadelta T cell populations for bulk repertoire analysis. Sequenced: gamma-delta T cells from blood. Every receptor here comes from a pool of human donors (malaria-infected and uninfected, not separated).

This clone was recorded a few times. The translation of this DNA and the TCRdb protein of a much larger clone differ at residue 16, probably owing to a read error; the protein shown here is translated from the DNA. No J gene call was made, and the V gene is TRDV2; TRDD3 reflects the table's D call only, with no check against the DNA. Germline V gene sequence: CDR1 GEAIGNYY, CDR2 EKD. This CDR3 is built from 18 residues. The CDR3 sequence: CACDLNIPWGIATDKPIF. CDR3 sequence (DNA): TGTGCCTGTGACCTTAATATCCCCTGGGGGATAGCGACCGATAAACCCATCTTT.

This clone was picked up a small number of times. A far larger clone is a single base away, which makes a read error likely. In the same sample, other DNA sequences code for this CDR3. The V gene is TRDV1, the J gene TRDJ2; 12 bases match TRDD3. The length of the CDR3 is 17 residues. Germline V lookup: CDR1 TSWWSYY, CDR2 QGS. The CDR3 sequence: CALGFTGGYPPTAQLFF. The DNA of the CDR3 is TGTGCTCTTGGATTTACTGGGGGATACCCCCCGACAGCACAGCTCTTCTTT.

Only a few counts were recorded for this clone. TCRdb's protein, taken from a much larger clone, differs from this DNA's translation at residue 10, likely owing to a read error; the protein displayed comes from the DNA. The chain recombines TRDV1 with TRDJ1; D not certain. This CDR3 region has 22 residues. Trimming cost V 2 bases and J 0 bases, with 31 bases left between them. CDR1 is TSWWSYY and CDR2 is QGS in the germline V gene. CDR3 protein: CALGEESPPASASSPYTDKLIF. As DNA, the CDR3 is TGTGCTCTTGGGGAAGAGTCCCCTCCTGCCTCTGCTAGCTCTCCGTACACCGATAAACTCATCTTT.

This clone has only a few counts. The protein TCRdb lists belongs to a much larger clone and differs from this DNA's translation at residue 14, which points to a read error; the protein shown is made from the DNA. The J gene has no call, while the V gene is TRDV2; the D call TRDD3 from the table was never checked on the DNA. The CDR3 has 16 residues. Germline CDR1 is GEAIGNYY and CDR2 is EKD. The DNA of the CDR3 is TGTGCCTGTGACACCGGGACTGGGGGATACGCGGAAAAACCCATCTTT. Translated, it gives CACDTGTGGYAEKPIF.

This clone came up a few times. With a far larger clone one base away, a read error is the likely cause. The same CDR3 arises from other DNA sequences in this sample as well. The J gene is TRDJ3, the V gene TRDV2; 7 bases are a match to TRDD3. Assignment of the J gene here rests on matching the DNA to germline, because TCRdb gives none. This CDR3 has 21 amino acids. Per germline, CDR1 GEAIGNYY and CDR2 EKD. The DNA for the CDR3 is TGTGCCTGTGACATCGTCCCTTTGGGGATAGAAGCCTCCTGGGATACCCGACAGATGTTTTTC. It is translated as CACDIVPLGIEASWDTRQMFF.

This clone came up a few times. TCRdb's protein for this DNA is that of a much larger clone and differs from the translation at residue 5, likely a read error; the protein shown is the DNA translation. The chain combines TRDV2 with TRDJ3, with D perhaps TRDD3 (6 bases). TCRdb offers no J gene call, so here the DNA was matched to germline to obtain one. Trimming took 2 bases from V and 0 from J, leaving 16 bases between them. CDR1 is GEAIGNYY, CDR2 EKD, per germline. The CDR3 length is 19 residues. The CDR3 bases are TGTGCCTGTGACATCGCCGGGGGAGACCGCTCCTGGGACACCCGACAGATGTTTTTC. It encodes CACDIAGGDRSWDTRQMFF.

This clone was counted between two and nine times. This likely traces to a read error, being one base from a far larger clone. This sample also contains other DNA sequences that code for the same CDR3. The CDR3 loop is CACDTGIGGYATDKLIF. CDR3 DNA sequence: TGTGCCTGTGACACCGGAATTGGGGGATACGCGACCGATAAACTCATCTTC. The J gene went uncalled, whereas the V gene is TRDV2; the D call in the table, TRDD3, was not verified against the DNA. Per germline, CDR1 GEAIGNYY and CDR2 EKD. The CDR3 consists of 17 residues.

This clone was detected only a few times. The TCRdb protein comes from a much larger clone and disagrees with this DNA's translation at residue 8, likely due to a read error; the protein given here is derived from the DNA. V and J are TRDV3 and TRDJ1; 8 nucleotides align to TRDD3. CDR3 size: 19 residues. Germline V gene data show CDR1 as TVYSNPD and CDR2 as GDNSRS (reference sequence). V gave up 2 bases and J gave up 0 bases; unmatched junction bases: 20. The CDR3 region has the DNA TGTGCCTTTCGCGGGGGTACTAGGGGATACCGATGGTACACCGATAAACTCATCTTT. Translated: CAFRGGTRGYRWYTDKLIF.

About this clone itself: TCRdb shows a much larger clone's protein in place of this DNA's translation, and the two differ at residue 3, likely through a read error; the protein shown is translated from the DNA. V is TRDV2 and J is TRDJ1, with 12 bases matching TRDD3. TCRdb offers no J gene call, so here the DNA was matched to germline to obtain one. This CDR3 comprises 16 residues. Looked up from germline, CDR1 is GEAIGNYY and CDR2 is EKD. CDR3 region: CARDSLLGDTHDKLIF. The CDR3 DNA is TGTGCCCGTGACTCCTTACTGGGGGATACCCACGATAAACTCATCTTT.

Worth noting for this clone: TCRdb's protein, taken from a much larger clone, differs from this DNA's translation at residue 19, likely owing to a read error; the protein displayed comes from the DNA. The V gene reported is TRDV2; the J gene is uncalled; the table's D call of TRDD3 was not tested on the DNA. Germline values: CDR1 GEAIGNYY, CDR2 EKD. The CDR3 is 21 amino acids. CDR3 nucleotide sequence: TGTGCCTGTGACACCCGAACCTTCCAACTACTGGGGGATACGCGCACCGATAAACCCATCTTT. It encodes CACDTRTFQLLGDTRTDKPIF.

This clone was seen more than once but under ten times. A read error likely explains why the TCRdb protein, taken from a much larger clone, differs from this DNA's translation at residue 3; the protein shown is translated from the DNA. V gene TRDV2 combines with J gene TRDJ1; 7 nucleotides agree with TRDD3. No J gene was available from TCRdb, and it was assigned here by a germline match of the DNA. Germline loops: CDR1 GEAIGNYY, CDR2 EKD. The CDR3 extends over 16 amino acids. V shed 8 bases, J shed 0 bases, and the junction held 14 bases outside the gene matches. CDR3 residues: CAYDPLLGTYTDKLIF. DNA of the CDR3: TGTGCCTATGATCCCTTACTGGGGACGTACACCGATAAACTCATCTTT.

As to this clone: This DNA translates differently at residue 15 from the TCRdb protein, which is that of a much larger clone; a read error is likely, and the protein shown is the DNA's own translation. For the CDR3, the DNA is TGTGCCTGTGACACCGTGGGGGATACTGAGACCGATAAACTCACCTTT. As protein: CACDTVGDTETDKLTF. The V gene was identified as TRDV2, while no J gene was called; the DNA was not compared with TRDD3, the D call given in the table. Germline CDR1 and CDR2: GEAIGNYY and EKD. The CDR3 has 16 residues.

This clone was counted many times. This chain connects TRDV1 to TRDJ1; 7 bases are shared with TRDD3. The CDR3 spans 20 residues. Germline V CDR1 and CDR2: TSWWSYY, QGS. J was trimmed by 9 bases and V by 1 base; bases with no gene match: 26. The CDR3 DNA reads as TGTGCTCTTGGGGAACCCCCTCGGGGGCAATACTGGGGATCCCGGGAGGAACTCATCTTT. The encoded protein is CALGEPPRGQYWGSREELIF.

Many counts were recorded for this clone. CDR3 amino acids: CALGELFLQALWGIRLDSTDKLIF. CDR3 sequence (DNA): TGTGCTCTTGGGGAACTCTTCCTACAGGCCTTGTGGGGGATACGGCTTGATTCCACCGATAAACTCATCTTT. This chain joins TRDV1 and TRDJ1, with 11 bases fitting TRDD3. This CDR3 region has 24 residues. Germline CDR1 TSWWSYY, CDR2 QGS. Losses at the gene ends were 0 bases for V and 1 base for J; bases not matched to a gene: 25.

In this sample, this clone turned up a few times. The protein given by TCRdb reflects a much larger clone and differs at residue 20 from this DNA's translation, likely from a read error; the protein shown is the DNA's translation. The chain carries TRDV1 and TRDJ1; TRDD2 might be the D (6 bases). In the absence of a J gene in TCRdb, the DNA was matched to germline to assign it here. The CDR3 is 25 amino acids. Trimming took off 2 bases at V and 4 bases at J, with 44 bases between the two ends. Germline loops: CDR1 TSWWSYY, CDR2 QGS. The CDR3 sequence: CALGESTEQATSYPRWYMGIDKLIF. CDR3 DNA sequence: TGTGCTCTTGGGGAAAGTACTGAACAGGCTACGTCCTACCCTCGCTGGTATATGGGCATCGATAAACTCATCTTT.

This clone was counted a few times. This DNA translates differently at residue 18 from the TCRdb protein, which is that of a much larger clone; a read error is likely, and the protein shown is the DNA's own translation. The chain joins TRDV1 to TRDJ1; 7 bases match TRDD3. Per the germline V gene, CDR1 is TSWWSYY and CDR2 is QGS. There are 22 residues in the CDR3. The CDR3 reads CALGERANRSNWGRCFTGKLIF. The CDR3 DNA reads as TGTGCTCTTGGGGAACGCGCCAACAGGTCCAACTGGGGCCGATGCTTCACCGGTAAACTCATCTTT.

For this clone: TCRdb records a much larger clone's protein for this DNA, with a difference at residue 7 that likely arises from a read error; the protein given is the translation of the DNA. This chain connects TRDV3 to TRDJ2; D unresolved. In the absence of a J gene in TCRdb, the DNA was matched to germline to assign it here. V lost 1 base and J lost 2, with 14 bases in between. The CDR3 has 15 amino acids. The germline V gene has CDR1 TVYSNPD and CDR2 GDNSRS (reference sequence). The CDR3 bases are TGTGCCTTTACATTTCCCCCCTCGTTGACAGCACAACTCTTCTTT. It codes for CAFTFPPSLTAQLFF.

This clone turned up a few times. A far more abundant clone sits one base away, making this likely a read error. The same CDR3 can be traced to other DNA sequences in this sample. The rearrangement links TRDV2 to TRDJ1, with D possibly being TRDD3 (6 bases). No J gene is reported in TCRdb; it was inferred here by comparing the DNA with germline. In germline, CDR1 is GEAIGNYY, CDR2 EKD. The CDR3 extends over 19 amino acids. The CDR3 sequence: CACDTEVGWGPRGPDKLIF. CDR3 nucleotides: TGTGCCTGTGACACCGAAGTCGGATGGGGGCCCCGTGGTCCCGACAAACTCATCTTT.

As concerns this clone: For this DNA, TCRdb reports the protein of a much larger clone, which diverges at residue 12, most likely from a read error; the protein presented here is translated directly from the DNA. DNA for the CDR3: TGTGCCTGTGACATACTGGGGGAAGGTAGCGATGAACTCATCTTT. It specifies CACDILGEGSDELIF. The rearrangement links TRDV2 to TRDJ1; 9 positions agree with TRDD3. As TCRdb names no J gene, one was assigned here on the basis of a DNA match to germline. Germline V gene sequence: CDR1 GEAIGNYY, CDR2 EKD. The CDR3 is 15 residues long.

About this clone: The protein given by TCRdb reflects a much larger clone and differs at residue 7 from this DNA's translation, likely from a read error; the protein shown is the DNA's translation. This sequence joins TRDV1 and TRDJ1; no firm D call. TCRdb offers no J gene call, so here the DNA was matched to germline to obtain one. In germline, CDR1 is TSWWSYY, CDR2 QGS. The CDR3 length is 12 residues. Trimming removed 2 bases from V and 6 bases from J, with 7 bases in between. CDR3 sequence reads: CALGELWYKLIF. CDR3 sequence (DNA): TGTGCTCTTGGGGAATTGTGGTATAAACTCATCTTT.

This clone was picked up many times. The same CDR3 is also encoded by other DNA sequences in this sample. V and J are TRDV1 and TRDJ1; 11 bases match TRDD3. CDR3 size: 20 residues. Germline CDR1 and CDR2: TSWWSYY and QGS. The V and J ends lost 2 bases and 1 base, in that order; junction bases with no gene match: 15. CDR3 protein: CALGEAWGTGGYWSTDKLIF. Written as DNA, the CDR3 is TGTGCTCTTGGGGAAGCGTGGGGAACTGGGGGATATTGGAGCACCGATAAACTCATCTTT.

This clone was observed many times. The chain combines TRDV1 with TRDJ1; D may match TRDD2 or TRDD3 (5 bases each). This CDR3 spans 22 amino acids. CDR1 is TSWWSYY, CDR2 QGS, per germline. Trimming left V 0 bases short and J 0 bases short, with 29 bases between. In DNA, the CDR3 is TGTGCTCTTGGGGAACTATCGGTCCCCTACAGCCGTCCTGGGATCTACACCGATAAACTCATCTTT. This translates into CALGELSVPYSRPGIYTDKLIF.

To note about this clone: For this DNA, TCRdb reports the protein of a much larger clone, which diverges at residue 11, most likely from a read error; the protein presented here is translated directly from the DNA. The V call is TRDV2, the J call TRDJ1, with TRDD3 as a possible D gene (6 bases). The CDR3 has 16 amino acids. CDR1 and CDR2 (germline): GEAIGNYY, EKD. V dropped 0 bases and J dropped 3 bases, with 16 bases sitting between them. In DNA form, the CDR3 reads TGTGCCTGTGACACCGTGGGGGCCTCGTACCCCGATAAACTCATCTTT. Translating it yields CACDTVGASYPDKLIF.

Concerning this clone: TCRdb's entry gives the protein of a much larger clone, which mismatches this DNA's translation at residue 11, likely from a read error; the protein reported here is translated from the DNA. The chain has TRDV2 and TRDJ1; 13 bases fit TRDD3. CDR3 length: 16 amino acids. Unmatched junction bases numbered 8, after V lost 0 bases and J lost 8 bases. The germline V gene encodes CDR1 GEAIGNYY and CDR2 EKD. CDR3 coding DNA: TGTGCCTGTGACACCGGGACTGGGGGATACGTGGAAAAACTCATCTTT. Residues: CACDTGTGGYVEKLIF.

This clone was counted ten times or more. The gene calls are TRDV1 and TRDJ1; 11 nucleotides agree with TRDD3. Germline loops: CDR1 TSWWSYY, CDR2 QGS. Losses at the gene ends were 0 bases for V and 2 bases for J; bases not matched to a gene: 11. This CDR3 region has 19 residues. The CDR3 spells CALGELEPELGDNTDKLIF. Here the CDR3 DNA reads TGTGCTCTTGGGGAACTCGAGCCCGAACTGGGGGATAATACCGATAAACTCATCTTT.

This clone was counted only a few times. TCRdb's protein for this DNA is that of a much larger clone and differs from the translation at residue 16, likely a read error; the protein shown is the DNA translation. The chain is built from TRDV1 and TRDJ1; unclear D gene. This CDR3 comprises 23 residues. V lost 2 bases and J lost 1, with 35 bases in between. Germline V CDR1 and CDR2: TSWWSYY, QGS. CDR3 in amino acids: CALGEYLSPIRKLTLVVTDKLIF. The CDR3 bases are TGTGCTCTTGGGGAATATCTTTCCCCGATTAGGAAACTCACTCTGGTGGTCACCGATAAACTCATCTTT.

A word on this clone: The TCRdb protein comes from a much larger clone and disagrees with this DNA's translation at residue 4, likely due to a read error; the protein given here is derived from the DNA. The V call is TRDV2, the J call TRDJ1; 7 positions agree with TRDD3. TCRdb gives no J gene; it was assigned here by matching the DNA to germline. The CDR3 has 18 residues. Losses at the gene ends were 5 bases for V and 0 bases for J; bases not matched to a gene: 17. The germline V gene has CDR1 GEAIGNYY and CDR2 EKD. The CDR3 sequence is CACGSLGDVTLYTDKLIF. The CDR3 coding sequence is TGTGCCTGTGGCTCTTTGGGGGACGTAACTCTGTACACCGATAAACTCATCTTT.

This clone occurred a few times. The protein TCRdb lists belongs to a much larger clone and differs from this DNA's translation at residue 9, which points to a read error; the protein shown is made from the DNA. The V and J genes are TRDV1 and TRDJ1; D perhaps matches TRDD3 (6 bases). Trimming stripped 0 bases from V and 0 bases from J, with 20 bases between. CDR1 and CDR2 from the germline V gene are TSWWSYY and QGS. This CDR3 region has 19 residues. The CDR3 spells CALGELGWRIPSYTDKLIF. The CDR3 coding sequence is TGTGCTCTTGGGGAACTAGGCTGGAGGATACCCTCATACACCGATAAACTCATCTTT.

This clone was seen a few times. A read error may be the cause here, since a much bigger clone is one base away. The chain joins TRDV1 to TRDJ1; 9 bases map to TRDD3. TCRdb carries no J gene annotation; the J gene was assigned here by matching the DNA with germline. There are 18 residues in the CDR3. The germline CDR1 and CDR2 sequences are TSWWSYY and QGS. V was pared by 7 bases and J by 1 base, with 16 bases of the junction left unmatched. CDR3 in amino acids: CALEARLGGIQGTDKLIF. CDR3 nucleotide sequence: TGTGCTCTTGAGGCACGGCTAGGGGGGATACAGGGCACCGATAAACTCATCTTT.